The 5 T cell receptor beta chains below were found in one sample sequenced in a study of blood T cell repertoires in COVID-19. The method was immunoSEQ multiplex PCR; TCRdb's version includes in-frame clones alone and lacks a portion of them. The sample lists roughly 130,000 clones, about four fifths seen once, with roughly 17% in the top ten. Sequenced sample: peripheral blood. These receptors were taken from a woman between 50 and 59 years old with acute or convalescent COVID-19.

This clone was seen a handful of times. The chain combines TRBV19 with TRBJ1-1, with 12 bases that match TRBD1. Germline V gene data show CDR1 as LNHDA and CDR2 as SQIVND (reference sequence). The CDR3 runs 14 residues. With 6 bases clipped from V and 6 bases from J, the junction kept 5 bases outside the gene matches. For the CDR3, the DNA is TGTGCCAGTAGACCCGGGACAGGGGGCTCTGAAGCTTTCTTT. This translates into CASRPGTGGSEAFF. Together with reference TRBV19 and TRBJ1-1, the CDR3 gives the full variable domain: DGGITQSPKYLFRKEGQNVTLSCEQNLNHDAMYWYRQDPGQGLRLIYYSQIVNDFQKGDIAEGYSVSREKKESFPLTVTSAQKNPTAFYLCASRPGTGGSEAFFGQGTRLTVV.

The gene calls are TRBV5-4 and TRBJ1-2; possible D gene TRBD1, 6 bases. This CDR3 is 13 amino acids long. CDR1 and CDR2 from the germline V gene are SGHNT and YYREEE (reference sequence). V lost 6 bases to trimming and J lost 1 base, with 10 bases between them. The CDR3 coding sequence is TGTGCCAGCAATCTACAGGGTAACTATGGCTACACCTTC. Encoded protein: CASNLQGNYGYTF.

The V call is TRBV18, the J call TRBJ2-1; perhaps TRBD2 as D (5 bases). The length of the CDR3 is 14 residues. The V gene's germline CDR1 is KGHSH and CDR2 LQKENI. The V gene lost 6 bases and the J gene lost 6 bases, with 15 bases spanning the gap. The CDR3 bases are TGTGCCAGCTCTACCGGCGCAGGAGGCAATGAGCAGTTCTTC. Translation gives CASSTGAGGNEQFF.

The V gene is TRBV19, the J gene TRBJ2-5; 7 bases are a match to TRBD2. The ends lost 2 bases at V and 4 bases at J; junction bases unmatched: 13. This CDR3 comprises 17 residues. Germline CDR1 is LNHDA and CDR2 is SQIVND (reference sequence). The DNA of the CDR3 is TGTGCCAGTAGTATAACCCCGCTCGGGGGAGGGCGAGAGACCCAGTACTTC. It codes for CASSITPLGGGRETQYF.

The V and J genes are TRBV21-1 and TRBJ1-6; TRBD1 is taken as the D call from the table, unchecked against the DNA. TRBV21-1 is recorded as a pseudogene. This CDR3 spans 19 amino acids. The CDR3 coding sequence is TGTGCCAGCAGCAAACACAGGCAATCGATTAAAGCCTATAATTCACCCCTCCACTTT. Protein product: CASSKHRQSIKAYNSPLHF.